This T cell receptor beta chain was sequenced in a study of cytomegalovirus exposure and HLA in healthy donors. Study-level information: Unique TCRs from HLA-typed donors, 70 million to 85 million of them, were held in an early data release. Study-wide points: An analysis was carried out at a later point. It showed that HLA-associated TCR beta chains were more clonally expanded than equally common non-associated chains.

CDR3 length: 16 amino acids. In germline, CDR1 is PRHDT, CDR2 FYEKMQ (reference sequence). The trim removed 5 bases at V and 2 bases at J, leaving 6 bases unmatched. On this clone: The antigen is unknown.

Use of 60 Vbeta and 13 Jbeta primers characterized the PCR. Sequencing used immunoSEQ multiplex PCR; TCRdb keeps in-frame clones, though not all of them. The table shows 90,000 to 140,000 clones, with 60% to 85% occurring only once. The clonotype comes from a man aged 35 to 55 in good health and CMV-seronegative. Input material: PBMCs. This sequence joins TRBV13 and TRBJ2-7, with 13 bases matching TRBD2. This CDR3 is CASSPWTSGGPYEQYF. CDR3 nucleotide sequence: TGTGCCAGCAGCCCCTGGACTAGCGGGGGACCCTACGAGCAGTACTTC.